This is a list of T cell receptor beta chains from one sample in a study of CD8+ T cells in alopecia areata. TCRdb's copy holds only in-frame clones and misses some; the assay was immunoSEQ multiplex PCR. This table has approximately 140,000 clones, 85% to 90% appearing once. The input for sequencing was CD8+ T cells sorted from blood, taken at week 4, from a patient treated with tofacitinib. All receptors come from a human donor with alopecia areata. Each CDR3 is given with its conserved first and last residue. Fields, in order: D gene, J gene, clone size, V gene, CDR3 DNA, CDR3 protein. The D gene is left open where the match is weak. Rows may omit the clone size; those that give it use once, few, many or a size class.

>-|TRBJ2-7|-|TRBV6-5
TGTGCCAGCAGTTACGGGGGATCCTACGAGCAGTACTTC
CASSYGGSYEQYF
>TRBD1|TRBJ2-2|-|TRBV7-3
TGTGCCAGCAGCTTACCAGGGGGCGAAGACACCGGGGAGCTGTTTTTT
CASSLPGGEDTGELFF
>-|TRBJ1-1|-|TRBV15
TGTGCCACCAGCAGGTCAGGAGGGACTGAAGCTTTCTTT
CATSRSGGTEAFF
>-|TRBJ2-7|-|TRBV25-1
TGTGCCGGCCGGGGGGCAGCAAGCGAGCAGTACTTC
CAGRGAASEQYF
>TRBD1|TRBJ1-2|-|TRBV19
TGTGCCAGTAGTCCGGGACAGAACTATGGCTACACCTTC
CASSPGQNYGYTF
>-|TRBJ2-2|few|TRBV21-1
TGTGCCAGCACCGTAGCGGGAGGAGAGACCGGGGAGCTGTTTTTT
CASTVAGGETGELFF
>-|TRBJ1-5|-|TRBV27
TGTGCCAGCTCACGGGGAGGACAGCCCCAGCATTTT
CASSRGGQPQHF
>-|TRBJ2-7|-|TRBV29-1
TGCAGCGTTGAAGACGAACGACAGAGCTCCTACGAGCAGTACTTC
CSVEDERQSSYEQYF
>-|TRBJ2-7|once|TRBV30
TGTGCCTGGAGTGCGGGCAGCCTGAACGAGCAGTACTTC
CAWSAGSLNEQYF
>-|TRBJ2-7|-|TRBV5-6
TGTGCCAGCAGTCCCACAGGGTCCTACGAGCAGTACTTC
CASSPTGSYEQYF
>-|TRBJ1-5|-|TRBV7-9
TGTGCCAGCACCCCACAAGGGTCCAATCAGCCCCAGCATTTT
CASTPQGSNQPQHF
>TRBD2|TRBJ2-1|-|TRBV9
TGTGCCAGCAGCTCTCAGCCGACCGGGACTAGCGGGATAAACAATGAGCAGTTCTTC
CASSSQPTGTSGINNEQFF
>-|TRBJ2-7|-|TRBV9
TGTGCCAGCAGCCCCCAGAGCTCCTACGAGCAGTACTTC
CASSPQSSYEQYF
>-|TRBJ1-1|-|TRBV6-1
TGTGCCAGCAGTGAATGGATATATACAGCTAACCCCTCCATGAACACTGAAGCTTTCTTT
CASSEWIYTANPSMNTEAFF
>TRBD2|TRBJ2-1|-|TRBV27
TGTGCCAGCAGTTTACCAACCGGACTAGCCCCCAAAGGGGATGAGCAGTTCTTC
CASSLPTGLAPKGDEQFF
>-|TRBJ1-1|-|TRBV30
TGTGCCTGGAAATCAGAGGGATTCACTGAAGCTTTCTTT
CAWKSEGFTEAFF
>-|TRBJ2-7|-|TRBV5-4
TGTGCCAGCAGCGTGGGGGTCTACGAGCAGTACTTC
CASSVGVYEQYF
>-|TRBJ2-7|-|TRBV29-1
TGCAGCGTTGTGGCAGAGTCCTATGAGCAGTACTTC
CSVVAESYEQYF
>-|TRBJ2-7|-|TRBV27
TGTGCCAGCAGTCTTGGGGCTCCCGGATACGAGCAGTACTTC
CASSLGAPGYEQYF
>-|TRBJ2-1|-|TRBV7-9
TGTGCCAGCAGCTTAGCGAGCCAGAATGAGCAGTTCTTC
CASSLASQNEQFF
>TRBD2|TRBJ2-7|few|TRBV29-1
TGCAGCGTTTGGTTAGCGGGTTCCTACGAGCAGTACTTC
CSVWLAGSYEQYF
>-|TRBJ2-1|-|TRBV7-6
TGTGCCAGCAGCTTAGCGCCCAGGGAAGCGGGCTCCTACAATGAGCAGTTCTTC
CASSLAPREAGSYNEQFF
>-|TRBJ2-7|-|TRBV7-6
TGTGCCAGCAGCTTAGCTCCCGGTGCCGAGCAGTACTTC
CASSLAPGAEQYF
>TRBD1|TRBJ2-2|-|TRBV6-5
TGTGCCAGCAGTTACGAACCGGGACAGGGCATCGGGGAGCTGTTTTTT
CASSYEPGQGIGELFF
>TRBD2|TRBJ2-2|-|TRBV23-1
TGCGCCAATAAGGGGCTAGCGGGAACCGGGGAGCTGTTTTTT
CANKGLAGTGELFF
>-|TRBJ2-7|few|TRBV13
TGTGCCAGCAGCTACGGTTTCGGGACGGGGTCTTACGAGCAGTACTTC
CASSYGFGTGSYEQYF
>TRBD1|TRBJ2-1|-|TRBV19
TGTGCCAGTAGTGGGACAGACTACAATGAGCAGTTCTTC
CASSGTDYNEQFF
>-|TRBJ2-3|once|TRBV9
TGTGCCAGCAGCGTAGGAGGTGCTTACACAGATACGCAGTATTTT
CASSVGGAYTDTQYF